One and the same sample provided the 17 T cell receptor beta chains below, sequenced in a study of shared clonotypes between healthy human individuals. The assay was immunoSEQ multiplex PCR, and TCRdb's table has in-frame clones only and misses some. The top ten hold more than 0.1% of the sample, which has just over 2,000,000 clones, roughly 95% seen once. Specimen: naive CD4+ T cells sorted from blood. Subset: CD45RA+ positively selected. The origin of the receptors is a man between 18 and 29 years old in good health.

This clone was seen a handful of times. The V call is TRBV7-2, the J call TRBJ2-7; TRBD2 aligns across 8 bases. The CDR3 sequence is 14 residues long. CDR1 is SGHTA, CDR2 FQGNSA, per germline. Trimming removed 5 bases from V and 0 bases from J; junction bases left unmatched: 3. The CDR3 here is CASSPGTSSYEQYF. The CDR3 region has the DNA TGTGCCAGCAGCCCCGGGACTAGCTCCTACGAGCAGTACTTC.

The chain employs TRBV6-1 and TRBJ1-2; D gene ambiguous. The V gene lost 2 bases and the J gene lost 3 bases, with 10 bases spanning the gap. CDR1 is MNHNS, CDR2 SASEGT, per germline. The CDR3 consists of 14 residues. The CDR3 is CASSESAIYYGYTF. Here the CDR3 DNA reads TGTGCCAGCAGTGAAAGCGCTATCTACTATGGCTACACCTTC.

In nucleotides, the CDR3 is TGCGCCAGCAGCCAAGGACAGGGGGAAGCTGGGGCCAACGTCCTGACTTTC. Translation: CASSQGQGEAGANVLTF. This chain connects TRBV4-1 to TRBJ2-6, with 9 bases fitting TRBD1. CDR1 and CDR2 (germline): MGHRA, YSYEKL. J gave up 2 bases and V 1 base, and 3 bases lay outside the gene matches. CDR3 size: 17 residues.

The CDR3 reads CASSEYGLGVGTGTNSPLHF. As DNA, the CDR3 is TGTGCCAGCAGTGAATACGGTCTTGGGGTCGGGACAGGGACTAATTCACCCCTCCACTTT. V gene TRBV6-1 combines with J gene TRBJ1-6, with 9 bases that match TRBD1. This CDR3 is built from 20 residues. Germline CDR1 reads MNHNS; CDR2 reads SASEGT. Trimming took 2 bases from V and 6 from J; bases not matched to a gene: 17.

The chain recombines TRBV25-1 with TRBJ2-7; weak D call: TRBD1 (6 bases). Between the trimmed V and J ends, which lost 4 bases and 7 bases, there was a span of 14 bases. CDR3 size: 13 residues. The germline CDR1 and CDR2 sequences are MGHDK and SYGVNS. DNA for the CDR3: TGTGCCAGCAGTGGAACAGGGCCGGGGGAGCAGTACTTC. It specifies CASSGTGPGEQYF.

The chain employs TRBV7-2 and TRBJ2-1; D may be TRBD2 (6 bases). Trimming stripped 1 base from V and 4 bases from J, with 14 bases between. Germline V gene sequence: CDR1 SGHTA, CDR2 FQGNSA. This CDR3 comprises 16 residues. In DNA form, the CDR3 reads TGTGCCAGCAGCTTAGGTCCGGGGCGGGGATACAATGAGCAGTTCTTC. Amino acids: CASSLGPGRGYNEQFF.

The chain is built from TRBV14 and TRBJ1-1; D is perhaps TRBD1 (5 bases). CDR1 is SGHDN, CDR2 FVKESK, per germline. V was cut by 6 bases and J by 4 bases, with 9 bases left in between. There are 12 residues in the CDR3. CDR3 sequence (DNA): TGTGCCAGCAGTTCAGGGTTCACTGAAGCTTTCTTT. Translating it yields CASSSGFTEAFF.

The chain employs TRBV30 and TRBJ1-1; D gene ambiguous. CDR1 is GTSNPN and CDR2 is SVGIG in the germline V gene (reference sequence). The CDR3 totals 12 residues. Trimming removed 5 bases from V and 0 bases from J, with 7 bases in between. The CDR3 reads CAWGLLNTEAFF. In nucleotides, the CDR3 is TGTGCCTGGGGACTTTTGAACACTGAAGCTTTCTTT.

This clone has just one count. The chain has TRBV5-1 and TRBJ2-3; weak D call: TRBD2 (6 bases). Germline-derived CDR1 and CDR2 are SGHRS and YFSETQ. The CDR3 runs 15 residues. V lost 6 bases to trimming and J lost 7 bases, with 21 bases between them. The chain's CDR3 is CASNSGLTVGNTQYF. DNA for the CDR3: TGCGCCAGCAACTCCGGACTAACGGTTGGAAATACGCAGTATTTT.

The chain joins TRBV29-1 to TRBJ2-7; 8 bases are a match to TRBD2. CDR3 size: 15 residues. CDR1 SQVTM and CDR2 ANQGSEA come from the germline V gene. Trimming at V came to 6 bases and at J to 3 bases, leaving 13 bases not matched to a gene. The CDR3 DNA reads as TGCAGCGTAACGAGCGGGAGTCGGTTATTCTACGAGCAGTACTTC. It is translated as CSVTSGSRLFYEQYF.

To note about this clone: The same CDR3 also results from other DNA sequences found in this sample. The rearrangement joins TRBV10-3 to TRBJ2-1, with TRBD2 identical over 7 bases. The CDR3 is made up of 14 amino acids. CDR1 ENHRY and CDR2 SYGVKD come from the germline V gene. V trimming: 10 bases; J trimming: 0 bases; junction bases outside the gene matches: 6. CDR3 loop: CATASGSSYNEQFF. The CDR3 DNA reads TGTGCCACTGCTAGCGGTAGCTCCTACAATGAGCAGTTCTTC.

The chain is built from TRBV6-1 and TRBJ1-4; unclear D gene. With 4 bases removed from V and 8 bases from J, the gap between germline ends came to 11 bases. This CDR3 contains 13 residues. Looked up from germline, CDR1 is MNHNS and CDR2 is SASEGT. The CDR3 reads CASSVTLAEKLFF. CDR3 sequence (DNA): TGTGCCAGCAGTGTGACCCTAGCGGAAAAACTGTTTTTT.

This rearrangement joins TRBV10-3 to TRBJ2-3; D possibly corresponds to TRBD1 (6 bases). The CDR3 contains 15 residues. Trimming cost V 0 bases and J 2 bases, with 9 bases left between them. The V gene's germline CDR1 is ENHRY and CDR2 SYGVKD. CDR3 DNA sequence: TGTGCCATCAGTGAGTCGGGGACATTCACAGATACGCAGTATTTT. It translates to CAISESGTFTDTQYF.

DNA for the CDR3: TGTGCCAGCAGCCAACCTTGGCGTACCTCGATCCCCCAAGATACGCAGTATTTT. Its translation is CASSQPWRTSIPQDTQYF. J is TRBJ2-3 and V is TRBV7-9; D remains ambiguous. The CDR3 contains 18 residues. Trimming left V 5 bases short and J 5 bases short, with 26 bases between. CDR1 SEHNR and CDR2 FQNEAQ come from the germline V gene (reference sequence).

Note on this clone: Other DNA sequences from this sample encode an identical CDR3 as well. The genes are TRBV5-1 and TRBJ1-1, with unresolved D. Germline CDR1 reads SGHRS; CDR2 reads YFSETQ. V shed 4 bases and J shed 0 bases, with 7 bases lying between them. The CDR3 loop spans 13 amino acids. The CDR3 spells CASSSNMNTEAFF. CDR3 bases: TGCGCCAGCAGCAGCAACATGAACACTGAAGCTTTCTTT. Full variable domain (remainder filled in from reference TRBV5-1 and TRBJ1-1): KAGVTQTPRYLIKTRGQQVTLSCSPISGHRSVSWYQQTPGQGLQFLFEYFSETQRNKGNFPGRFSGRQFSNSRSEMNVSTLELGDSALYLCASSSNMNTEAFFGQGTRLTVV.

The chain joins TRBV6-1 to TRBJ2-7; either TRBD1 or TRBD2 may supply D (5 bases each). V was trimmed by 1 base and J by 11 bases, leaving 15 bases between them. CDR3 length: 13 residues. Germline V CDR1 and CDR2: MNHNS, SASEGT. CDR3 protein: CASSEGVGPREYF. The CDR3, as DNA: TGTGCCAGCAGTGAAGGTGTGGGACCCAGGGAGTACTTC.

This chain joins TRBV28 and TRBJ2-7; D gene uncertain. Per the germline V gene, CDR1 is MDHEN and CDR2 is SYDVKM. The germline V and J ends were trimmed by 3 bases and 3 bases, with 9 bases remaining between them. The CDR3 spans 13 residues. The CDR3 sequence: CASSLLRNYEQYF. The DNA of the CDR3 is TGTGCCAGCAGTTTGTTACGCAACTACGAGCAGTACTTC.